This TCR beta chain appears in the sequencing data of a study of human T cells and chemical hapten exposure. About the research overall: Affected patients, primarily female, had alopecia areata, totalis or universalis.

Indicated time point: patch test 2, 6 weeks after DPC sensitization. Treatment here: therapeutic diphenylcyclopropenone sensitization with weekly scalp DPC. Alopecia patients between 18 and 70 years old and suitable for DPC were used as donors. The study, taken as a whole, reports: Donors in the study had alopecia, meaning their immune response may differ from healthy people's.

This clonotype was counted many times. Its specificity is unknown. Attachment of unique molecular identifiers to individual cDNA molecules was performed in the library. Using its own MiXCR run on the RACE reads, TCRdb lists one record per CDR3 protein. The sample lists about 110,000 distinct CDR3 sequences; about a tenth were seen once. The sequence derives from a woman aged 40 to 49 with alopecia areata. Some clones in this sample may be carry-over from other donors' samples. Sample: whole blood, taken in connection with sensitization to the hapten diphenylcyclopropenone (DPC).

CDR3 sequence reads: CASSPRGSTYNEQFF. Written as DNA, the CDR3 is TGCGCCAGCAGCCCCAGGGGTAGCACCTACAATGAGCAGTTCTTC. The rearrangement uses TRBV5-1 and TRBJ2-1; tentative D call: TRBD1 (6 bases). CDR3 length equals 15 residues. Trimming cost V 4 bases and J 2 bases, with 13 bases left between them. Germline CDR1 and CDR2: SGHRS and YFSETQ.